These 14 T cell receptor beta chains were sequenced from one sample in a study of CD8+ T cells in alopecia areata. Extracted RNA was reverse transcribed, and the resulting cDNA served as sequencing template. Measured with immunoSEQ multiplex PCR; TCRdb has only the in-frame clones, and not every one. The table lists 150,000 to 200,000 clones, approximately 61% of them singletons. Specified treatment: oral pan-JAK inhibitor, 5-10 mg twice daily. This sample comprised CD4+ T cells sorted from blood, obtained at week 24, from a patient treated with tofacitinib. The source is a human donor with alopecia areata.

The chain carries TRBV4-1 and TRBJ1-1; D is perhaps TRBD1 (5 bases). V lost 0 bases and J 9 bases, leaving 11 bases between the germline ends. The CDR3 extends over 13 amino acids. Germline V gives CDR1 MGHRA, CDR2 YSYEKL. CDR3 in amino acids: CASSQERQRQAFF. The CDR3 DNA follows: TGCGCCAGCAGCCAAGAAAGACAGAGACAAGCTTTCTTT.

V and J are TRBV2 and TRBJ1-5, with D uncertain. The CDR3 consists of 14 residues. Trimming took off 4 bases at V and 3 bases at J, with 10 bases between the two ends. Germline V gene data show CDR1 as SNHLY and CDR2 as FYNNEI. In DNA form, the CDR3 reads TGTGCCAGCAGTGTGGCCGGATTCAATCAGCCCCAGCATTTT. This encodes CASSVAGFNQPQHF.

The chain is built from TRBV10-1 and TRBJ1-1; 10 bases fit TRBD1. Germline CDR1 WNHNN, CDR2 SYGVQD (reference sequence). The CDR3 totals 13 residues. Trimming cost V 6 bases and J 11 bases; bases outside gene matches: 9. The CDR3 region is CASRAGTGEAAFF. CDR3 bases: TGCGCCAGCAGGGCCGGGACAGGGGAAGCGGCTTTCTTT.

This chain joins TRBV5-6 and TRBJ1-1; D is unresolved. Trimming shortened V by 1 base and J by 7 bases, and 5 bases separated the two germline ends. Per the germline V gene, CDR1 is SGHDT and CDR2 is YYEEEE. There are 11 residues in the CDR3. In DNA form, the CDR3 reads TGTGCCAGCAGCTTGCGGCGTGAAGCTTTCTTT. Its translation: CASSLRREAFF. Together with reference TRBV5-6 and TRBJ1-1, the CDR3 gives the full variable domain: DAGVTQSPTHLIKTRGQQVTLRCSPKSGHDTVSWYQQALGQGPQFIFQYYEEEERQRGNFPDRFSGHQFPNYSSELNVNALLLGDSALYLCASSLRREAFFGQGTRLTVV.

This chain uses TRBV9 with TRBJ1-3, with no clear D. V was cut by 1 base and J by 0 bases, with 2 bases left in between. The CDR3 spans 13 residues. Germline V gives CDR1 SGDLS, CDR2 YYNGEE. The CDR3 coding sequence is TGTGCCAGCAGCGTATCCTCTGGAAACACCATATATTTT. The encoded protein is CASSVSSGNTIYF.

The chain links TRBV25-1 to TRBJ1-1; D remains unclear. The germline V gene encodes CDR1 MGHDK and CDR2 SYGVNS. The CDR3 covers 10 residues. V dropped 3 bases and J dropped 7 bases, with 3 bases sitting between them. The CDR3: CASSDSEAFF. Here the CDR3 DNA reads TGTGCCAGCAGTGACAGTGAAGCTTTCTTT.

The gene calls are TRBV4-3 and TRBJ2-2; D gene ambiguous. V lost 3 bases and J 6 bases, leaving 14 bases between the germline ends. In germline, CDR1 is LGHNA, CDR2 YSLEER. The CDR3 extends over 15 amino acids. CDR3 region: CASSQLVSLAGELFF. CDR3 in DNA: TGCGCCAGCAGCCAGCTCGTGAGCTTGGCCGGGGAGCTGTTTTTT.

This clone turned up a few times. V usage is TRBV30 and J usage is TRBJ2-1; D could derive from TRBD1 or TRBD2 (5 bases each). CDR1 is GTSNPN and CDR2 is SVGIG in the germline V gene (reference sequence). Between the trimmed V and J ends, which lost 2 bases and 5 bases, there was a span of 7 bases. The CDR3 is 12 residues long. The CDR3 here is CAWSWGNNEQFF. CDR3 bases: TGTGCCTGGAGTTGGGGGAACAATGAGCAGTTCTTC.

For this clone: Additional DNA sequences in this sample encode the identical CDR3. The chain recombines TRBV29-1 with TRBJ2-5; 8 positions match TRBD1. The CDR3 sequence is 12 residues long. The junction had 2 bases not matched to a gene; V was cut back by 3 bases and J by 5 bases. Germline CDR1 and CDR2: SQVTM and ANQGSEA. The CDR3 sequence: CSVDRGQETQYF. The CDR3 nucleotides read TGCAGCGTTGACAGGGGGCAGGAGACCCAGTACTTC.

The V call is TRBV6-5, the J call TRBJ2-1, with 9 bases lining up with TRBD2. Germline-derived CDR1 and CDR2 are MNHEY and SVGAGI. CDR3 size: 15 residues. The trim removed 5 bases at V and 2 bases at J, leaving 4 bases unmatched. CDR3 in amino acids: CASSPSGGTYNEQFF. CDR3 DNA: TGTGCCAGCAGTCCCAGCGGGGGGACCTACAATGAGCAGTTCTTC.

The rearrangement links TRBV2 to TRBJ1-2; weak D call: TRBD1 (6 bases). Germline V CDR1 and CDR2: SNHLY, FYNNEI. The CDR3 consists of 13 residues. The ends were cut back, 6 bases at V and 3 bases at J, with 11 bases in the middle. This CDR3 is CASSETGYYGYTF. The DNA of the CDR3 is TGTGCCAGCAGCGAGACAGGATACTATGGCTACACCTTC. The full variable domain, completed using reference TRBV2 and TRBJ1-2, is EPEVTQTPSHQVTQMGQEVILRCVPISNHLYFYWYRQILGQKVEFLVSFYNNEISEKSEIFDDQFSVERPDGSNFTLKIRSTKLEDSAMYFCASSETGYYGYTFGSGTRLTVV.

V gene TRBV5-1 combines with J gene TRBJ1-2; 8 bases fit TRBD1. This CDR3 contains 13 residues. V lost 4 bases to trimming and J lost 7 bases; unmatched junction nucleotides: 6. Germline CDR1 reads SGHRS; CDR2 reads YFSETQ. As DNA, the CDR3 is TGCGCCAGCAGCACTTTGGACAGGGCTGGCTACACCTTC. Its translation is CASSTLDRAGYTF.

V gene TRBV18 combines with J gene TRBJ2-1; D is unclear. Trimming removed 5 bases from V and 6 bases from J, with 8 bases in between. The germline gives CDR1 KGHSH, CDR2 LQKENI. This CDR3 region has 12 residues. The CDR3 loop reads CASSTPINEQFF. In DNA form, the CDR3 reads TGTGCCAGCTCAACGCCAATCAATGAGCAGTTCTTC.

A remark on this clone: This same CDR3 is encoded by further DNA sequences in the sample. The rearrangement joins TRBV7-2 to TRBJ2-3; tentative D call: TRBD2 (6 bases). This CDR3 spans 13 amino acids. V lost 6 bases to trimming and J lost 0 bases, with 7 bases between them. Germline V gene lookup returns CDR1 SGHTA and CDR2 FQGNSA. The CDR3 nucleotides read TGTGCCAGCAGAAGCGGGAGCACAGATACGCAGTATTTT. Translated: CASRSGSTDTQYF.